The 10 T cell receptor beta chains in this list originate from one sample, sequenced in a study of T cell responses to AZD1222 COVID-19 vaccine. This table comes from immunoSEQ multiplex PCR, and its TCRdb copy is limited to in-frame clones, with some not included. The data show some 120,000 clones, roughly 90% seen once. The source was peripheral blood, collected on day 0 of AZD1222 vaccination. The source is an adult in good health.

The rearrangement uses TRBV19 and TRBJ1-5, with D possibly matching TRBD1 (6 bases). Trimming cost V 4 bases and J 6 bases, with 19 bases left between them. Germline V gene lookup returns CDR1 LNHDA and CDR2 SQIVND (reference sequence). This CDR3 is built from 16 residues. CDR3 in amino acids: CASSTQQGGVGQPQHF. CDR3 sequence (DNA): TGTGCCAGTAGTACTCAACAGGGAGGGGTTGGTCAGCCCCAGCATTTT.

The CDR3 region has the DNA TGTGCCAGCATGGGCCTCCTCGATCGGCGTGGAATCCCCGACTACGAGCAGTACTTC. It yields the protein CASMGLLDRRGIPDYEQYF. V and J are TRBV27 and TRBJ2-7; D call uncertain. Germline-derived CDR1 and CDR2 are MNHEY and SMNVEV (reference sequence). This CDR3 has 19 residues. Trimming took 7 bases from V and 3 from J, leaving 31 bases between them.

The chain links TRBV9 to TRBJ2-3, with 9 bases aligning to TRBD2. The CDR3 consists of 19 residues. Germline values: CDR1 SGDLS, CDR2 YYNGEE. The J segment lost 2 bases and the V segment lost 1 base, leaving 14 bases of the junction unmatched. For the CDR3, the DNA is TGTGCCAGCAGCGTAAACCCATTAGCGGGGGAGTCACACACAGATACGCAGTATTTT. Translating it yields CASSVNPLAGESHTDTQYF.

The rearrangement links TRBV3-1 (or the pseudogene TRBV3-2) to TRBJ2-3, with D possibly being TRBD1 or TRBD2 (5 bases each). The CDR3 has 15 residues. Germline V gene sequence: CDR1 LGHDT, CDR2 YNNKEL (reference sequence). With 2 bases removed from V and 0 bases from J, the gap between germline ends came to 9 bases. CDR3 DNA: TGTGCCAGCAGCCAACGGGACCGAAGCACAGATACGCAGTATTTT. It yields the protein CASSQRDRSTDTQYF.

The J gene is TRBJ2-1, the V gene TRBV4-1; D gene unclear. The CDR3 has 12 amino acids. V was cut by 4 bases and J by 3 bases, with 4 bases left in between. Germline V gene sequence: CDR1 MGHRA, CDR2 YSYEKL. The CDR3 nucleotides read TGCGCCAGCAGCCGGTACTACAATGAGCAGTTCTTC. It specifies CASSRYYNEQFF.

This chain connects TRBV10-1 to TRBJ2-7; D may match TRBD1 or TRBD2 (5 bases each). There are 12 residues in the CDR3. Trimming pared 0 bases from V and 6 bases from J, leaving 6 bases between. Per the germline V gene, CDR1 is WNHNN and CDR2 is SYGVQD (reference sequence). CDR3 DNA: TGCGCCAGCAGTGAGTCGAGGGGCGAGCAGTACTTC. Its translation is CASSESRGEQYF.

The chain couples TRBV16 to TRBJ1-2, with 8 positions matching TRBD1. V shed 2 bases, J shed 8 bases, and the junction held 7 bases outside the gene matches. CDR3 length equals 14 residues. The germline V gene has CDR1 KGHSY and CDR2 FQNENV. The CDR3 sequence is CASSQTQGVGGYTF. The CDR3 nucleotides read TGTGCCAGCAGCCAAACACAGGGGGTTGGCGGCTACACCTTC.

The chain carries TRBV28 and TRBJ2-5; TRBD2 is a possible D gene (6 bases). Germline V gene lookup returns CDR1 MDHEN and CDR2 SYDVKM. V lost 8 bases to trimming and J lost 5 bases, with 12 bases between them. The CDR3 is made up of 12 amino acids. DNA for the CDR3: TGTGCCAGCGGAACCCGGGGGGAGACCCAGTACTTC. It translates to CASGTRGETQYF.

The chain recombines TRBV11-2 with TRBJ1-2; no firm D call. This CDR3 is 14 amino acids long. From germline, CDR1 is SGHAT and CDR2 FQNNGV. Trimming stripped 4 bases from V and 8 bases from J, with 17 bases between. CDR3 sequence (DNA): TGTGCCAGCAGCTCCGGAGGTCCCGCCGGGGGCTACACCTTC. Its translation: CASSSGGPAGGYTF.

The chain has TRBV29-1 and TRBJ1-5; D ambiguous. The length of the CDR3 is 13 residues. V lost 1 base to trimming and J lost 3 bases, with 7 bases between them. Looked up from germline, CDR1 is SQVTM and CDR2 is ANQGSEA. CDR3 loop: CSVEVQPNQPQHF. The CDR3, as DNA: TGCAGCGTTGAAGTGCAGCCCAATCAGCCCCAGCATTTT.